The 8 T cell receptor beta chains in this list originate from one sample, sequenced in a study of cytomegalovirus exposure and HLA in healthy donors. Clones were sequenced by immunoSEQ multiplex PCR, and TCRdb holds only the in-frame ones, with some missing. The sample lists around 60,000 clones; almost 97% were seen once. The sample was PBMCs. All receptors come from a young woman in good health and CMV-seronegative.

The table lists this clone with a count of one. The CDR3 nucleotides are TGTGCCAGCAGTTATCCGGGACAGGGAACTTCACGGACAATATTAACCTACGAGCAGTACTTC. This translates into CASSYPGQGTSRTILTYEQYF. The chain has TRBV28 and TRBJ2-7, with 9 bases that match TRBD1. The CDR3 spans 21 residues. Germline loops: CDR1 MDHEN, CDR2 SYDVKM. Germline trimming cut 4 bases from V and 2 bases from J; bases unmatched to any gene: 24.

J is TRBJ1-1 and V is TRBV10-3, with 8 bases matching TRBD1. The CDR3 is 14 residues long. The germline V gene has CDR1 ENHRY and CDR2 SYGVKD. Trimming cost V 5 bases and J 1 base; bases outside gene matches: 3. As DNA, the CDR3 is TGTGCCATCAGTAAGGACAGGGAGAACACTGAAGCTTTCTTT. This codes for CAISKDRENTEAFF.

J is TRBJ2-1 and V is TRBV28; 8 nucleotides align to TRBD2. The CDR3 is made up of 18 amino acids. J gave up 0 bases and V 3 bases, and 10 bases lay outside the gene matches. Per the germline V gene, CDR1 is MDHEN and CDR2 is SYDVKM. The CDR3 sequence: CASSFPRTSPTSYNEQFF. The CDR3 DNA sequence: TGTGCCAGCAGTTTCCCGAGGACTAGCCCTACCTCCTACAATGAGCAGTTCTTC.

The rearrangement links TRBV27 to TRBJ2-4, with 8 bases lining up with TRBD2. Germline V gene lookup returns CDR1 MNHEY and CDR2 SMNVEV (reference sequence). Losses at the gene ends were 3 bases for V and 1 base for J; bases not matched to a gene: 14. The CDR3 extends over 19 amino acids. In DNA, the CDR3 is TGTGCCAGCAGTTTGGGACCCGGGGGGGTAAAAGGGGCCAAAAACATTCAGTACTTC. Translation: CASSLGPGGVKGAKNIQYF.

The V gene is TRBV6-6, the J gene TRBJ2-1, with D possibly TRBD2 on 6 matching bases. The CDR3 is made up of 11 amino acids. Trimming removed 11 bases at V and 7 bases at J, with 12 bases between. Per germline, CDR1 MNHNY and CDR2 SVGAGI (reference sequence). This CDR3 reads CAAGGVNEQFF. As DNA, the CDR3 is TGTGCCGCGGGCGGGGTTAATGAGCAGTTCTTC.

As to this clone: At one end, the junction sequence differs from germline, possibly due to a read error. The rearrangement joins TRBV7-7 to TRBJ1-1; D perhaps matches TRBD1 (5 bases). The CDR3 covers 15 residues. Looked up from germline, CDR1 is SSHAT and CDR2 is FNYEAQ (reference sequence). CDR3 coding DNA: TGTGCTAGCAGCCCCCCTATGGCCGGGGGAACTGAAGCTTTCTTT. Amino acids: CASSPPMAGGTEAFF.

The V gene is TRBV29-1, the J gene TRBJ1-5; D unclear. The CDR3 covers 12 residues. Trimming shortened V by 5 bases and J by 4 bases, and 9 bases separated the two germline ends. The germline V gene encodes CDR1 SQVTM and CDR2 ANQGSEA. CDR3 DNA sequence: TGCAGCGTTAGGCAGGCGAATCAGCCCCAGCATTTT. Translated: CSVRQANQPQHF.

CDR3 loop: CASSSVPWGDQYF. As DNA, the CDR3 is TGTGCCAGCAGCTCAGTCCCGTGGGGAGACCAGTACTTC. This sequence joins TRBV7-9 and TRBJ2-5; the D gene is possibly TRBD2 (5 bases). Per germline, CDR1 SEHNR and CDR2 FQNEAQ (reference sequence). The CDR3 has 13 residues. V was pared by 4 bases and J by 10 bases, with 16 bases between.